The rows below give T cell receptor beta chains drawn from one sample of a study of CD8 T cells in ankylosing spondylitis. Each CDR3 protein is one row after TCRdb ran MiXCR on the 5' RACE reads. The sample carries 150,000 or so distinct CDR3 sequences, about 18% recorded once. The sequenced sample was blood, either unsorted or a sorted T cell fraction (not recorded which). These receptors originate from a male donor with ankylosing spondylitis or in good health (not recorded which). The CDR3 runs from the conserved cysteine through the conserved F or W. A D gene is named only where the DNA matches it firmly. Size values are once, few and many counts, or a class for expanded clones, and some rows have none.

TRBV7-9,TRBJ1-3,.,.,TGTGCCAGCAGCCCGGGGACACTAACACTCTCTGGAAACACCATATATTTT,CASSPGTLTLSGNTIYF
TRBV7-1,TRBJ2-1,.,.,TGTGCCAGCAGCTCGTTCGGGGGTTCCTACAATGAGCAGTTCTTC,CASSSFGGSYNEQFF
TRBV20-1,TRBJ2-7,many,.,TGCAGTGCGGTCAGGGAGCCTAATTTCACTCACGAGCAGTACTTC,CSAVREPNFTHEQYF
TRBV11-3,TRBJ2-5,many,TRBD2,TGTGCCAGCAGCCCAGACGCCGGGACTAGCGGGGACGGAGAGACCCAGTACTTC,CASSPDAGTSGDGETQYF
TRBV7-8,TRBJ1-2,.,.,TGTGCCAGCGGACTAGAGAGCTATGGCTACACCTTC,CASGLESYGYTF
TRBV20-1,TRBJ2-1,many,TRBD2,TGCAGTGCTTTCCCCGGAGCGGGATCCTACAATGAGCAGTTCTTC,CSAFPGAGSYNEQFF
TRBV28,TRBJ2-1,few,.,TGTGCCAGCAGTTTAAGGGTACGGGCCAATGAGCAGTTCTTC,CASSLRVRANEQFF
TRBV5-1,TRBJ2-5,many,.,TGCGCCAGCAGCTTGGACCCAAGGCATCAGGGTCCAGAGTGGCAAGAGACCCAGTACTTC,CASSLDPRHQGPEWQETQYF
TRBV28,TRBJ2-7,few,.,TGTGCCAGCAGTTTCCCCGAGGGGACTCGGTACGAGCAGTACTTC,CASSFPEGTRYEQYF
TRBV4-2,TRBJ2-2,many,.,TGTGCCAGCAGCGGGGCTGCCGCGAACACCGGGGAGCTGTTTTTT,CASSGAAANTGELFF